This TCR beta chain was sequenced during a study of cytomegalovirus exposure and HLA in healthy donors. Germline V gene data show CDR1 as MNHNS and CDR2 as SASEGT. The V gene lost 3 bases and the J gene lost 2 bases, with 7 bases spanning the gap. CDR3 length equals 13 residues. Study-level findings and limits: Likely technical artifact: a cluster of highly shared sequence variants. High sensitivity and specificity were reportedly achieved when the classifier diagnosed cytomegalovirus status.

It was with 60 Vbeta and 13 Jbeta primers that the PCR ran. Here immunoSEQ multiplex PCR was the method, and the copy in TCRdb shows in-frame clones only, minus some. The data hold about 160,000 clones, with 75% to 80% observed a single time. A word on this clone: What it binds is not known.

The sequence derives from a woman aged 45-65 years in good health and CMV-seropositive. The J gene is TRBJ1-1, the V gene TRBV6-1; D is uncertain. What was sequenced was PBMCs. The CDR3 protein is CASSERFNTEAFF. The CDR3, as DNA: TGTGCCAGCAGTGAGAGGTTTAACACTGAAGCTTTCTTT.